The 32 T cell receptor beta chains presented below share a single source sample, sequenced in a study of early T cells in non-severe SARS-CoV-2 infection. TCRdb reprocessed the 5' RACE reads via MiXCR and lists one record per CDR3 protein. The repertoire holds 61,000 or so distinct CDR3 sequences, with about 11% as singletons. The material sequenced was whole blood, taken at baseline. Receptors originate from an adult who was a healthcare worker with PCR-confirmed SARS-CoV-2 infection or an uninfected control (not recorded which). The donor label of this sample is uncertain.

CDR3 bases: TGTGCCAGCAGCTTAGATATGGCGGGGGGGGCGACGTATGAGCAGTTCTTC. Translated, it gives CASSLDMAGGATYEQFF. This chain connects TRBV11-2 to TRBJ2-1; 9 nucleotides match TRBD2. The CDR3 has 17 residues. V lost 0 bases to trimming and J lost 8 bases; unmatched junction nucleotides: 11. The germline gives CDR1 SGHAT, CDR2 FQNNGV.

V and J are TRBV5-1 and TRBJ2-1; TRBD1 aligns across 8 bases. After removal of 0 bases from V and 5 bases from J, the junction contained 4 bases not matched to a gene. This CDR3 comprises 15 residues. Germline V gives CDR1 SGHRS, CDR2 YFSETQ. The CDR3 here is CASSLGTGNNNEQFF. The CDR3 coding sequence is TGCGCCAGCAGCTTGGGGACAGGGAACAACAATGAGCAGTTCTTC.

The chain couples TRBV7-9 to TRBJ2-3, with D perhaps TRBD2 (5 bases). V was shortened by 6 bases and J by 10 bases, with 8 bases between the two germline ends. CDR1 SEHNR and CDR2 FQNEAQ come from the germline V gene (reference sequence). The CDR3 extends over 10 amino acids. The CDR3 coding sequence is TGTGCCAGCAGTATGCGGGCGCAGTATTTT. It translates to CASSMRAQYF. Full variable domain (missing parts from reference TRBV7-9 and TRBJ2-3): DTGVSQNPRHKITKRGQNVTFRCDPISEHNRLYWYRQTLGQGPEFLTYFQNEAQLEKSRLLSDRFSAERPKGSFSTLEIQRTEQGDSAMYLCASSMRAQYFGPGTRLTVL.

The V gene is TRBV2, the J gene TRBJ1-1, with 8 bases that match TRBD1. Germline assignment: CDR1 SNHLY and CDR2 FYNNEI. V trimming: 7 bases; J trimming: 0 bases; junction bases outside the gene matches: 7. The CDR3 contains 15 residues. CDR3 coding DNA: TGTGCCAGCAAAACAGGGGGATCGATGAACACTGAAGCTTTCTTT. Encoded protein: CASKTGGSMNTEAFF.

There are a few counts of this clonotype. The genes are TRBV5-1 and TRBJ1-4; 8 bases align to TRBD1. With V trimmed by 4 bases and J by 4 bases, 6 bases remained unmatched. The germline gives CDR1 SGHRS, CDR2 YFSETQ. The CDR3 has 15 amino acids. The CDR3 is CASSKGTGGNEKLFF. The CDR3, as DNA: TGCGCCAGCAGCAAGGGGACAGGCGGTAATGAAAAACTGTTTTTT.

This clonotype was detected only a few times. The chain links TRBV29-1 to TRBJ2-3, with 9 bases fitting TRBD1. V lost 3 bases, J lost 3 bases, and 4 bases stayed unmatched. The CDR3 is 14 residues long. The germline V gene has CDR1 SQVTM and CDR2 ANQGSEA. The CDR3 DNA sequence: TGCAGCGTTGACGGACAGGGGTTAACAGATACGCAGTATTTT. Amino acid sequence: CSVDGQGLTDTQYF.

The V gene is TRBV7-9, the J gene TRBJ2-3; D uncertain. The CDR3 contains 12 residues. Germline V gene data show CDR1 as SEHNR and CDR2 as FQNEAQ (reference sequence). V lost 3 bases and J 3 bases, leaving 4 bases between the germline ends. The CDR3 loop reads CASSFPTDTQYF. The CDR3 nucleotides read TGTGCCAGCAGCTTCCCAACAGATACGCAGTATTTT.

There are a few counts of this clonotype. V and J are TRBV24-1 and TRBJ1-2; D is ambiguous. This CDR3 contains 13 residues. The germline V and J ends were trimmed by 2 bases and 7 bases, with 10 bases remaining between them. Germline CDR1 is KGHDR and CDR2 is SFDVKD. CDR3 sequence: CATSDWTRSGYTF. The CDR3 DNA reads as TGTGCCACCAGTGATTGGACTCGCAGTGGCTACACCTTC.

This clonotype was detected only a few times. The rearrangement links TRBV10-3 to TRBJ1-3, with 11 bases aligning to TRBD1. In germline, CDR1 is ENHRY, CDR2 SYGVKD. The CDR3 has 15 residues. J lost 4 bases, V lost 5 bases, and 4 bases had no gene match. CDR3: CAISPGQGEGNTIYF. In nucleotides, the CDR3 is TGTGCCATCAGTCCGGGACAGGGGGAAGGAAACACCATATATTTT.

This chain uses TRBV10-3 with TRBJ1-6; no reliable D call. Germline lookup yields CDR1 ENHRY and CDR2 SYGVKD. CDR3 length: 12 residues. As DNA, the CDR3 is TGTGGCAGTTCCGGGAGTAATTCACCCCTCCACTTT. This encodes CGSSGSNSPLHF.

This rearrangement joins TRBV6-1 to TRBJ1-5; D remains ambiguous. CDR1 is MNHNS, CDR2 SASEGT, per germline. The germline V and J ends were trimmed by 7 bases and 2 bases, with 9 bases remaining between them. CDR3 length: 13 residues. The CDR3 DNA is TGTGCCAGCAAGGCCGCCGGCAATCAGCCCCAGCATTTT. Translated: CASKAAGNQPQHF.

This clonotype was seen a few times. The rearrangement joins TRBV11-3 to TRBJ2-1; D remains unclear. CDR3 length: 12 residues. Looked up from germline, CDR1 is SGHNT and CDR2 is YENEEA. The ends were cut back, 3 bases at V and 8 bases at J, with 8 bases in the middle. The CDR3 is CASSLRSDEQFF. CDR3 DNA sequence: TGTGCCAGCAGCTTGAGGTCTGATGAGCAGTTCTTC.

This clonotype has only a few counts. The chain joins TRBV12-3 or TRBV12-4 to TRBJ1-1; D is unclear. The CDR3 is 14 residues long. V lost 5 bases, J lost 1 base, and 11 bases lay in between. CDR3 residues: CASSLSTANTEAFF. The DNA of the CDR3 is TGTGCCAGCAGTCTCTCGACGGCGAACACTGAAGCTTTCTTT.

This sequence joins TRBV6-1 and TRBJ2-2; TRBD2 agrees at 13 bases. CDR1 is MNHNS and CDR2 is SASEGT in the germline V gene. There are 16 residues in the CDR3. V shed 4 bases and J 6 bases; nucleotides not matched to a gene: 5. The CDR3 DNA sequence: TGTGCCAGCAGTGGAGGACTAGCGGGAGTCTCCGGGGAGCTGTTTTTT. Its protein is CASSGGLAGVSGELFF.

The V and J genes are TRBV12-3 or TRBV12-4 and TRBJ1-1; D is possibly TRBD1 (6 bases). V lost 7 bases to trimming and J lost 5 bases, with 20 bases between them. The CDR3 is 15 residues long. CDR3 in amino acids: CASTLGGAPGTEAFF. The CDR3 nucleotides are TGTGCCAGCACCTTAGGGGGGGCGCCGGGGACTGAAGCTTTCTTT.

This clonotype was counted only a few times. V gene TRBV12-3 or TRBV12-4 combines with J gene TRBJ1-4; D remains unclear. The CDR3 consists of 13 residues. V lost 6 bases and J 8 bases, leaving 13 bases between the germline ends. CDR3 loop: CASSPGVREKLFF. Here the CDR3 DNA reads TGTGCCAGCAGCCCCGGAGTCCGGGAAAAACTGTTTTTT.

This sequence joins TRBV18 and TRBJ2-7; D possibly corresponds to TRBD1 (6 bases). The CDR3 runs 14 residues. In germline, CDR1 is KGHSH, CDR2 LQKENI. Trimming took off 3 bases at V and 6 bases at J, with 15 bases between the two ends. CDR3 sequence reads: CASSPTGTRFEQYV. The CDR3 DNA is TGTGCCAGCTCACCGACCGGGACACGCTTCGAGCAGTACGTC.

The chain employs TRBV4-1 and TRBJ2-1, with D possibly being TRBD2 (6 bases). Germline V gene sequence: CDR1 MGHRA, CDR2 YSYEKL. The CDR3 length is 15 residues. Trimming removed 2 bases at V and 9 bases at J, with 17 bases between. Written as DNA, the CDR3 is TGCGCCAGCAGCCAAACCGGGACTTTACAAGTTGAGCAGTTCTTC. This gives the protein CASSQTGTLQVEQFF.

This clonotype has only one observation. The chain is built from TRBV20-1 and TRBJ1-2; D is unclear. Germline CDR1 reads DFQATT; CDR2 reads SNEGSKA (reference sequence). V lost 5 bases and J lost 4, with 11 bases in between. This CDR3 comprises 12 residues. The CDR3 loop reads CSAYRSGYGYTF. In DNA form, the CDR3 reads TGCAGTGCTTATCGGTCAGGCTATGGCTACACCTTC.

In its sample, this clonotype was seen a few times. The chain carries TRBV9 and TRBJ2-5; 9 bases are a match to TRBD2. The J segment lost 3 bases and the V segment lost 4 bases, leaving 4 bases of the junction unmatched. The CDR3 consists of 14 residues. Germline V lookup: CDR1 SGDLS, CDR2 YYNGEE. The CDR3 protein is CASSSRLAEETQYF. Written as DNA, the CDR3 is TGTGCCAGCAGCTCCCGACTAGCGGAAGAGACCCAGTACTTC.

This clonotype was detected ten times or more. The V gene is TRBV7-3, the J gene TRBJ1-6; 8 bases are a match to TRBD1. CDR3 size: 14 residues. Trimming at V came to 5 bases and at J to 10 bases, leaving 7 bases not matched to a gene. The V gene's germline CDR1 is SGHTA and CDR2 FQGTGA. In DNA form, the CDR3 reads TGTGCCAGCAGCCGGACAGGGCTAGCGTCACCCCTCCACTTT. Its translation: CASSRTGLASPLHF. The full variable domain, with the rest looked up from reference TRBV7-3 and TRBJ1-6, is GAGVSQTPSNKVTEKGKYVELRCDPISGHTALYWYRQSLGQGPEFLIYFQGTGAADDSGLPNDRFFAVRPEGSVSTLKIQRTERGDSAVYLCASSRTGLASPLHFGNGTRLTVT.

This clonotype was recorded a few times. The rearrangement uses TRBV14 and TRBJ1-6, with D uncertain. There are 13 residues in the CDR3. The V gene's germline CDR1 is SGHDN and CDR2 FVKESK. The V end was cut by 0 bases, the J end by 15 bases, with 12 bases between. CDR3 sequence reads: CASSQEQSWGLHF. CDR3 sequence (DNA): TGTGCCAGCAGCCAAGAACAAAGTTGGGGCCTCCACTTT.

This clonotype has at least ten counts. The CDR3 reads CASSAASRSGVNNEQFF. DNA for the CDR3: TGTGCCAGCAGCGCCGCCTCCCGGTCAGGGGTAAATAATGAGCAGTTCTTC. The chain combines TRBV5-4 with TRBJ2-1, with D tentatively TRBD1 (6 bases). V was trimmed by 4 bases and J by 7 bases, leaving 24 bases between them. The CDR3 runs to 17 residues. Germline CDR1 SGHNT, CDR2 YYREEE (reference sequence).

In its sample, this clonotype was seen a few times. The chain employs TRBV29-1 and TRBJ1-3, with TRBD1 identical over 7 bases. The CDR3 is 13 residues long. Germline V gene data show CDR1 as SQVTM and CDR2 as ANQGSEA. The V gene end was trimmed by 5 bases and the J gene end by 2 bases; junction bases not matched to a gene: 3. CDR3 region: CSVQQGTGNTIYF. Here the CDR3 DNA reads TGCAGCGTTCAACAGGGGACTGGAAACACCATATATTTT.

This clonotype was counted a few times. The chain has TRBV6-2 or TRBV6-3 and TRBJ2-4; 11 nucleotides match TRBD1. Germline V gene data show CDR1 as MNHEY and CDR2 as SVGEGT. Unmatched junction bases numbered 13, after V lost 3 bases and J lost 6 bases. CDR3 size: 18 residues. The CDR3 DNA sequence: TGTGCCAGCAGTTATAGCTTGTTGGACAGGGGGCGCGGAAACATTCAGTACTTC. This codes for CASSYSLLDRGRGNIQYF.

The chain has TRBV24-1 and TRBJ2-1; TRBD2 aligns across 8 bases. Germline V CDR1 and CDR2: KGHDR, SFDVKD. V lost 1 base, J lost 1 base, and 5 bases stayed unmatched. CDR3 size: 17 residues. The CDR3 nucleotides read TGTGCCACCAGTGATTTCCGTGGGACTAGGTCCTACAATGAGCAGTTCTTC. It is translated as CATSDFRGTRSYNEQFF.

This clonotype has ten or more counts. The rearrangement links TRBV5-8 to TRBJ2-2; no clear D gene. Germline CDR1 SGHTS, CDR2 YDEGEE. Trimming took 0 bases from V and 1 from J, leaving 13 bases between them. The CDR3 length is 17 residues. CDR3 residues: CASSLGTSALNTGELFF. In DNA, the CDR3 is TGTGCCAGCAGCTTGGGAACAAGTGCTTTGAACACCGGGGAGCTGTTTTTT.

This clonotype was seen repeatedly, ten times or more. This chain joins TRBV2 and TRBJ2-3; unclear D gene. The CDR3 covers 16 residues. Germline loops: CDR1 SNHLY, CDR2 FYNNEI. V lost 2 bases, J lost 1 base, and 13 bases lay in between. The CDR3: CASSEPSWNRTDTQYF. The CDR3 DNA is TGTGCCAGCAGTGAACCATCCTGGAACCGCACAGATACGCAGTATTTT.

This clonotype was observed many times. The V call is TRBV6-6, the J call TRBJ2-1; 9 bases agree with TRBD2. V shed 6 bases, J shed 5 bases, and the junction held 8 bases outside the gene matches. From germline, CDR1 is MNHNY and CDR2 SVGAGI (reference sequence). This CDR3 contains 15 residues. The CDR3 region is CASSNLAGQNNEQFF. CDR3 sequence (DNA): TGTGCCAGCAGCAACCTAGCGGGGCAAAACAATGAGCAGTTCTTC.

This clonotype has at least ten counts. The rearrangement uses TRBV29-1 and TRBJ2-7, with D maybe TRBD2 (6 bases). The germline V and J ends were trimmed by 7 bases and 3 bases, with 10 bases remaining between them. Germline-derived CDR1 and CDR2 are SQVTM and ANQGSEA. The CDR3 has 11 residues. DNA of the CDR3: TGCAGCGGGGGGGACGGCTACGAGCAGTACGTC. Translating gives CSGGDGYEQYV.

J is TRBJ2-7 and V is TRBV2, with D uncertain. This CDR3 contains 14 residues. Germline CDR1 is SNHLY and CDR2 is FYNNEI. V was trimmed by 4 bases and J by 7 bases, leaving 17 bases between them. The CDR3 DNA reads TGTGCCAGCAGTGTGGGCAGTTCCATGGGGGAGCAGTACGTC. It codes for CASSVGSSMGEQYV.

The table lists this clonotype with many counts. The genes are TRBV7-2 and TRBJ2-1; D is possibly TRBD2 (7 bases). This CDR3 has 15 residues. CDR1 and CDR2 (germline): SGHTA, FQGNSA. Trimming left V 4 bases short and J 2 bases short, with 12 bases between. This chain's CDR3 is CASSSHGGPYNEQFF. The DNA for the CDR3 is TGTGCCAGCAGCTCACACGGGGGGCCCTACAATGAGCAGTTCTTC.